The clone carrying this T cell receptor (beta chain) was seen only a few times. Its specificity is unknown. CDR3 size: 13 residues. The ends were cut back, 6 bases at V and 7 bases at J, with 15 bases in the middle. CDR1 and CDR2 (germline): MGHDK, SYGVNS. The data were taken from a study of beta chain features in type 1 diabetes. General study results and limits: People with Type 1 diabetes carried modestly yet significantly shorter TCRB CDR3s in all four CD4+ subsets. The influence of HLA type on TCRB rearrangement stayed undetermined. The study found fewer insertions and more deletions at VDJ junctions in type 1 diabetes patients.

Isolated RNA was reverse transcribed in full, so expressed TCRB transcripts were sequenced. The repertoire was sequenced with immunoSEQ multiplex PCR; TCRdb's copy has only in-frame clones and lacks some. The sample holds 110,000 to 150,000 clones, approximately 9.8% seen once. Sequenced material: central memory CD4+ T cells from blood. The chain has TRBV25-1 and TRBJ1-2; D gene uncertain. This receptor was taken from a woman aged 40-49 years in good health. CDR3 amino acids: CASSTMGDSGYTF. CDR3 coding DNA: TGTGCCAGCAGCACCATGGGAGATTCTGGCTACACCTTC.